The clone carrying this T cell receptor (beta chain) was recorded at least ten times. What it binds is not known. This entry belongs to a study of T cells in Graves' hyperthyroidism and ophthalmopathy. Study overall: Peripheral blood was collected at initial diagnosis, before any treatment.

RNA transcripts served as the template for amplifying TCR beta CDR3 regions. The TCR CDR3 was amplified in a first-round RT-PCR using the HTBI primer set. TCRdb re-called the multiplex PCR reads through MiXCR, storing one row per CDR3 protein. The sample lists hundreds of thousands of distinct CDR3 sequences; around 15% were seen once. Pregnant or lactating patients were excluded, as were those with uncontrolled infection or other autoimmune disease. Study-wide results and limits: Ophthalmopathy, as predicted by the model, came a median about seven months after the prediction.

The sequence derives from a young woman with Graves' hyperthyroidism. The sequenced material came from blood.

The CDR3 nucleotides read TGTGCCAGCAGCCGGGACCCGCCGCCGGGAAACACCATATATTTT. It yields the protein CASSRDPPPGNTIYF. The chain carries TRBV12-3 or TRBV12-4 and TRBJ1-3; D may be TRBD1 (5 bases). The CDR3 contains 15 residues. Trimming pared 6 bases from V and 4 bases from J, leaving 16 bases between.